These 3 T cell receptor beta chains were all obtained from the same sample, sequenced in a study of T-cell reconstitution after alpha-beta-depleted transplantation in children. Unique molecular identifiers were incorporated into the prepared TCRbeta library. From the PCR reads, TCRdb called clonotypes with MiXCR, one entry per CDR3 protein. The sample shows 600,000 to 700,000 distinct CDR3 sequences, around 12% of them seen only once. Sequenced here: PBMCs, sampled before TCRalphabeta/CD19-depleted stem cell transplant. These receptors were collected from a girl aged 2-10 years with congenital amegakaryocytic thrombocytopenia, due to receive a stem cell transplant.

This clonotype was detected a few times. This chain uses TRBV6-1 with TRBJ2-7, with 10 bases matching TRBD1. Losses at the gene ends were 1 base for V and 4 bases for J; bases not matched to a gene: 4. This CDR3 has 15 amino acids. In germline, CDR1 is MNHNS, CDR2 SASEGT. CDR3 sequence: CASSEETGGSYEQYF. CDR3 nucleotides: TGTGCCAGCAGTGAAGAGACAGGGGGCTCATACGAGCAGTACTTC.

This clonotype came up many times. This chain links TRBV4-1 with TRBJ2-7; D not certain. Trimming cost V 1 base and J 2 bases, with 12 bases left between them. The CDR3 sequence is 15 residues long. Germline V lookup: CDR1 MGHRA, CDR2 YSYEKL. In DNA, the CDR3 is TGCGCCAGCAGCCAAGTTCCAACAGCAACCTACGAGCAGTACTTC. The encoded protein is CASSQVPTATYEQYF.

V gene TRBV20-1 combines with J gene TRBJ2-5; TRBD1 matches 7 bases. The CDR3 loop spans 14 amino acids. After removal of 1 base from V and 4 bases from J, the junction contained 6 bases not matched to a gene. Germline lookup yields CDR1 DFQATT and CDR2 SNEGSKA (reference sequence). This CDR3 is CSARGDRAGETQYF. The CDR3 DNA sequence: TGCAGTGCTAGAGGAGACAGGGCTGGAGAGACCCAGTACTTC.